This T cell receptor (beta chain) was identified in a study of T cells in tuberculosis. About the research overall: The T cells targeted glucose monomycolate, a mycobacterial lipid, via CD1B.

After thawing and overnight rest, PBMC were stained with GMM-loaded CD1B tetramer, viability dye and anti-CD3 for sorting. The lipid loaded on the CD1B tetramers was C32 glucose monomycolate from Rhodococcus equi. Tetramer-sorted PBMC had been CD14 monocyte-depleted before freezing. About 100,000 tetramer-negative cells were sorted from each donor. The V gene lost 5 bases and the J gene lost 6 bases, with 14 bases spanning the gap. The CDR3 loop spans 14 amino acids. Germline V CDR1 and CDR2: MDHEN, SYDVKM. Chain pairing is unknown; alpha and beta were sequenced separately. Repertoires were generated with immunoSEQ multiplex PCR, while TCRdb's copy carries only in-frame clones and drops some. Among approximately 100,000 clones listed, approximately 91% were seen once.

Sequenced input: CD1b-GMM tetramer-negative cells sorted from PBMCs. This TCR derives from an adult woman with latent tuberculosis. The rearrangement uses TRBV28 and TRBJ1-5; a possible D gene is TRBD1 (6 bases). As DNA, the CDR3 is TGTGCCAGCAGTGCTTCACAGGGATTTCAGCCCCAGCATTTT. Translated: CASSASQGFQPQHF.